This TCR beta chain originates from a study of identical twins. Study-level findings and limits: Within monozygotic twins, out-of-frame TCR alpha sharing was underestimated by the models. Twins' excess sharing was less marked for out-of-frame beta sequences.

cDNA carried unique molecular identifiers, and a universal primer site was added by template switching. TCRdb recomputed calls from the 5' RACE reads with MiXCR, one row per CDR3 protein. The sample consists of approximately 500,000 distinct CDR3 sequences, more than 20% of them appearing once. This clonotype was seen only a few times. No antigen is known for it. The CDR3 runs 12 residues. Germline assignment: CDR1 ENHRY and CDR2 SYGVKD. Trimming removed 2 bases at V and 10 bases at J, with 11 bases between. The same data also contributed to another study, on T cells expressing NK-cell markers. Turning to that study: From sorted CD3+CD56+NKG2C+, CD3+CD56+NKG2C- and CD3+CD56-NKG2C+ T cells came the TCR beta repertoires.

The chain uses TRBV10-3 and TRBJ1-1; D gene ambiguous. This TCR was recovered from a woman younger than 30 in good health. The sample was CD4+ T cells sorted from blood. CDR3 amino acids: CAISELGIRAFF. The CDR3 DNA is TGTGCCATCAGTGAGCTAGGGATTAGAGCTTTCTTT.